This T cell receptor (beta chain) was sequenced in a study of CD8 T cells in ankylosing spondylitis. Regarding the study as a whole: For ankylosing spondylitis blood, a TCR beta motif of 7 or 8 highly homologous variants appeared characteristic. Matched synovial fluid from ankylosing spondylitis patients was reported to be enriched for disease-linked clones.

Germline values: CDR1 MDHEN, CDR2 SYDVKM. The CDR3 is 15 amino acids. Deletions cut 6 bases from V and 2 bases from J, with 13 bases between. Making use of molecular barcodes, quantitative 5'-RACE generated TCR beta libraries. TCRdb analysed the 5' RACE reads with MiXCR anew, one entry per CDR3 protein. The data show around 770,000 distinct CDR3 sequences, with 10% to 15% seen just once and just over 0.5% held by the top ten. In regard to this clonotype: Its specificity is unknown.

V is TRBV28 and J is TRBJ1-4; tentative D call: TRBD1 (5 bases). This TCR was recovered from a male donor with ankylosing spondylitis. The sequenced sample was blood, either unsorted or a sorted T cell fraction (not recorded which). CDR3 protein: CASSRGGNTNEKLFF. DNA of the CDR3: TGTGCCAGCAGCCGGGGGGGAAACACTAATGAAAAACTGTTTTTT.